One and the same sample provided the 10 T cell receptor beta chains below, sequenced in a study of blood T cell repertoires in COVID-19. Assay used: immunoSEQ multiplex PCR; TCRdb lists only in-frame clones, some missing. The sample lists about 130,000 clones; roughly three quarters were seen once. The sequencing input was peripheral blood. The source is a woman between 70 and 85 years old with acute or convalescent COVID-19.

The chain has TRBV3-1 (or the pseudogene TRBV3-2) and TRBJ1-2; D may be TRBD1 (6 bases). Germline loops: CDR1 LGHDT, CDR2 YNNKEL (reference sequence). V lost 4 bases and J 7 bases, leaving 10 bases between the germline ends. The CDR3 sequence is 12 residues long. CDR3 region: CASSPGHGGYTF. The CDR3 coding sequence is TGTGCCAGCAGCCCGGGACACGGTGGCTACACCTTC.

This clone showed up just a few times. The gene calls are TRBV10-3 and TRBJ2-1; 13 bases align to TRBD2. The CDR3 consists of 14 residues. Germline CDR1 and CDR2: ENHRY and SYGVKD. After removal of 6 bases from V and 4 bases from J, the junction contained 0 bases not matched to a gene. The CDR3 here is CAIRTSGGYNEQFF. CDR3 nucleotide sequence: TGTGCCATCAGGACTAGCGGGGGGTACAATGAGCAGTTCTTC.

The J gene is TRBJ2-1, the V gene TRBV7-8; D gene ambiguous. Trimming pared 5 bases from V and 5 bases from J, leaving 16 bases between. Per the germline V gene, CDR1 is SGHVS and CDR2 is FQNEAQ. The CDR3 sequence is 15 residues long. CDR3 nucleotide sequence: TGTGCCAGCAGCAGCCGACAAATTGGTAACAATGAGCAGTTCTTC. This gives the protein CASSSRQIGNNEQFF.

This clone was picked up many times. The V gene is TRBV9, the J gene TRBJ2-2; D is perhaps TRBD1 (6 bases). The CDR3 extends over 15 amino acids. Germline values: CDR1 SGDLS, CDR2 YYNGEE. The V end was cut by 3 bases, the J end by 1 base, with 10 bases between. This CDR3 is CASSGGGMNTGELFF. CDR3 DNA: TGTGCCAGCAGCGGAGGGGGTATGAACACCGGGGAGCTGTTTTTT.

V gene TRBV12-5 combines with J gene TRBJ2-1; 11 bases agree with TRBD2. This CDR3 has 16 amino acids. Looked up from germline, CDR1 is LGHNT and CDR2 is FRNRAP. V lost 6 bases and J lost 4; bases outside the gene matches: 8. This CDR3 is CASGLQLAGAYNEQFF. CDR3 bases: TGTGCTAGTGGCCTTCAACTAGCGGGGGCATACAATGAGCAGTTCTTC. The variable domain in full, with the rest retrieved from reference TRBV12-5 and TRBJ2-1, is DARVTQTPRHKVTEMGQEVTMRCQPILGHNTVFWYRQTMMQGLELLAYFRNRAPLDDSGMPKDRFSAEMPDATLATLKIQPSEPRDSAVYFCASGLQLAGAYNEQFFGPGTRLTVL.

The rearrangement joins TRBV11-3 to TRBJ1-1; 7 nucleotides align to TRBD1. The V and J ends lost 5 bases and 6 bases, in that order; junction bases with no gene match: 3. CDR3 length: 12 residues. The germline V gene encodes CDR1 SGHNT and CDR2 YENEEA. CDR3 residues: CASSRDSAEAFF. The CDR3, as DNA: TGTGCCAGCAGCCGGGACAGCGCTGAAGCTTTCTTT.

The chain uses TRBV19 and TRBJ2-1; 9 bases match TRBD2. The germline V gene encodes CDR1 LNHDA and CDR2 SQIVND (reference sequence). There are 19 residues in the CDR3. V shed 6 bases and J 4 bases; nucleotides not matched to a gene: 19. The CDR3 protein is CASSSNFPGGGAGYNEQFF. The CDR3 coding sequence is TGTGCCAGTAGCTCCAATTTTCCCGGCGGGGGGGCCGGGTACAATGAGCAGTTCTTC.

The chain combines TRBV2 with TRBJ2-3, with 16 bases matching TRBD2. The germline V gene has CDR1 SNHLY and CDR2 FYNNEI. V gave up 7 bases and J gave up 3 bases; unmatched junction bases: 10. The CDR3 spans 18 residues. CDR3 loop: CASKSGTSGGAITDTQYF. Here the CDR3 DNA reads TGTGCCAGCAAGTCCGGGACTAGCGGGGGGGCGATAACAGATACGCAGTATTTT.

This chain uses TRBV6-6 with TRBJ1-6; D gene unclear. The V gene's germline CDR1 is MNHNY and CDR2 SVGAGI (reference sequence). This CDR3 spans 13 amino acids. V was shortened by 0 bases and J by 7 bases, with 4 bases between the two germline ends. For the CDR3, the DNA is TGTGCCAGCAGTTACTCGAGAAATTCACCCCTCCACTTT. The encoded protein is CASSYSRNSPLHF.

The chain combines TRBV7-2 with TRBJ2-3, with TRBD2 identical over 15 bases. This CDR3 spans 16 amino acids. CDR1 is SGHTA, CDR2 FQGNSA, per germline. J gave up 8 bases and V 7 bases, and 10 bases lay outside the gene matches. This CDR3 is CASTRTSGGVTGTQYF. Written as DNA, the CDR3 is TGTGCCAGCACCCGGACTAGCGGGGGGGTCACGGGTACGCAGTATTTT.